This TCR beta chain was obtained from a study of tumor-infiltrating lymphocytes in localized non-small cell lung cancer. Sequencing was performed with immunoSEQ multiplex PCR; in TCRdb, only in-frame clones are kept and a portion is missing. Among some 15,000 clones, 81% were seen once, and the ten largest hold just over 2.5%. Study outcomes and limitations: Tumors had more T cell infiltration than uninvolved lung, per TCRbeta sequencing and CD3 counts.

Germline assignment: CDR1 SEHNR and CDR2 FQNEAQ (reference sequence). The CDR3 loop spans 16 amino acids. V was clipped by 5 bases and J by 1 base, with 17 bases between them. Points on this clone: Its antigen remains unknown.

V usage is TRBV7-9 and J usage is TRBJ2-5; D gene ambiguous. The receptor's source is a human donor with non-small cell lung cancer. The sequencing sample was made of lung tumor tissue. CDR3 bases: TGTGCCAGCAGCCACCCAATTGGAAAGGGCCAAGAGACCCAGTACTTC. Its protein is CASSHPIGKGQETQYF.